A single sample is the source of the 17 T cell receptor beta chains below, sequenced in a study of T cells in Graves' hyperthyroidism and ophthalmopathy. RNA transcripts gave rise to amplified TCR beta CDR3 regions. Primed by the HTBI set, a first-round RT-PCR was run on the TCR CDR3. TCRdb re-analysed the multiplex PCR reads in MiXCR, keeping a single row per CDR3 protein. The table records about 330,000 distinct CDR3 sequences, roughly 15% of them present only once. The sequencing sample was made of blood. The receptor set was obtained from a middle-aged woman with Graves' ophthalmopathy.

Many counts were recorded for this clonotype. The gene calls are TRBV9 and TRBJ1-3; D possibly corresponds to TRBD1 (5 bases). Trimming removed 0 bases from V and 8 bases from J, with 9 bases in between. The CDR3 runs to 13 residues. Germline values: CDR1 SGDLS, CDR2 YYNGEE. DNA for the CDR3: TGTGCCAGCAGCGTAGCTGGGGGGGACACCATATATTTT. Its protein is CASSVAGGDTIYF.

The CDR3 protein is CASSLKGAGTGGLNTEAFF. The DNA for the CDR3 is TGTGCCAGCAGCTTAAAGGGGGCCGGGACAGGGGGCTTGAACACTGAAGCTTTCTTT. The chain employs TRBV7-9 and TRBJ1-1, with 12 bases aligning to TRBD1. CDR1 and CDR2 (germline): SEHNR, FQNEAQ (reference sequence). The length of the CDR3 is 19 residues. V dropped 2 bases and J dropped 0; count of bases not matched to a gene: 10.

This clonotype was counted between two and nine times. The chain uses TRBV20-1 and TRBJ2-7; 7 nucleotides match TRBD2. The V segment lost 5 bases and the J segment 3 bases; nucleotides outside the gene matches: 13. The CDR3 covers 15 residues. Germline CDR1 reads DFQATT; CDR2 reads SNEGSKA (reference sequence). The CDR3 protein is CSAPKASGKYYEQYF. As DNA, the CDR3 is TGCAGTGCTCCTAAGGCCAGCGGGAAGTACTACGAGCAGTACTTC.

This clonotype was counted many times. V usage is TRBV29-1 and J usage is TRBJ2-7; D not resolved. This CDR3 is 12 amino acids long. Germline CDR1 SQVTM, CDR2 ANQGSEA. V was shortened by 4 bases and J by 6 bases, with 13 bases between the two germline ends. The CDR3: CSVGEVGREQYF. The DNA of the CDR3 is TGCAGCGTTGGAGAGGTAGGGCGCGAGCAGTACTTC.

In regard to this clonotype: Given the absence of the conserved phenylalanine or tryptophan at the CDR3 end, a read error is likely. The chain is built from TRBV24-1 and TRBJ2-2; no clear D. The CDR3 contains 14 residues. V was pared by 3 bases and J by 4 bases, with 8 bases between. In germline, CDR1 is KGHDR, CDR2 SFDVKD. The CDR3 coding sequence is TGTGCCACCAGTGATGCGGCAGTCACCGGGGAGCTGTTTCTT. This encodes CATSDAAVTGELFL.

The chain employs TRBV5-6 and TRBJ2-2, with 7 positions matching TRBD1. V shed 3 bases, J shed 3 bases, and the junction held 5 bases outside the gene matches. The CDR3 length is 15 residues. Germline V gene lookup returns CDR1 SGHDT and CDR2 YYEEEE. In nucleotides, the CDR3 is TGTGCCAGCAGCTCCCGGGACAGCTACACCGGGGAGCTGTTTTTT. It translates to CASSSRDSYTGELFF.

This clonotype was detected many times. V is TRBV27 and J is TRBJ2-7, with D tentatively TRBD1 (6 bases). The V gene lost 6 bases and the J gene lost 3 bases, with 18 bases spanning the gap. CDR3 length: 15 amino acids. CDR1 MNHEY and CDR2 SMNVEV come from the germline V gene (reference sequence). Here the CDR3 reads CASSKTGANRYEQYF. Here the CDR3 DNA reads TGTGCCAGCAGCAAGACAGGCGCGAACCGCTACGAGCAGTACTTC.

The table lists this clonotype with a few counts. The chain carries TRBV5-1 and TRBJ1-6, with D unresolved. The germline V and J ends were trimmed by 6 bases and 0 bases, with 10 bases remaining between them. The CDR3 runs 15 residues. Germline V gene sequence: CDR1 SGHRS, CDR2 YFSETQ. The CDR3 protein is CASTSMSSYNSPLHF. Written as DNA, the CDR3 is TGCGCCAGCACTAGTATGAGCTCCTATAATTCACCCCTCCACTTT.

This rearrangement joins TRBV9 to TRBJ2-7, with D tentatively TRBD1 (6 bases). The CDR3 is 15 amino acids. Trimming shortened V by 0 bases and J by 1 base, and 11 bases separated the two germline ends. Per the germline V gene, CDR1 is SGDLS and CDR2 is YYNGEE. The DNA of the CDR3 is TGTGCCAGCAGCGTAGAAGTAGGGGGTTCCTACGAGCAGTACTTC. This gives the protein CASSVEVGGSYEQYF.

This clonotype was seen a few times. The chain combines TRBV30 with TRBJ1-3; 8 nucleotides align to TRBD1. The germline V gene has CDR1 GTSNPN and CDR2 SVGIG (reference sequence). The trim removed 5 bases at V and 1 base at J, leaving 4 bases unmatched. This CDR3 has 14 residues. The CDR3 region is CAWEQGGSGNTIYF. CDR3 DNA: TGTGCCTGGGAACAGGGGGGGTCTGGAAACACCATATATTTT.

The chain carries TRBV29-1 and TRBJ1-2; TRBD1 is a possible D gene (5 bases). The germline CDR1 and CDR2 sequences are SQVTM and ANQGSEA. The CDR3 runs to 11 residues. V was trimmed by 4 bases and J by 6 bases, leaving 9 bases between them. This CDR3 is CSVAGNHGYTF. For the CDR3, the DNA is TGCAGCGTTGCAGGGAATCATGGCTACACCTTC.

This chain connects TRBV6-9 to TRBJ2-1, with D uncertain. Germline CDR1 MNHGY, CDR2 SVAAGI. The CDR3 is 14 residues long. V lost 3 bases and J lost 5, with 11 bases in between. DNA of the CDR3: TGTGCCAGCAGTTACGGTGACATGGACAATGAGCAGTTCTTC. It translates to CASSYGDMDNEQFF.

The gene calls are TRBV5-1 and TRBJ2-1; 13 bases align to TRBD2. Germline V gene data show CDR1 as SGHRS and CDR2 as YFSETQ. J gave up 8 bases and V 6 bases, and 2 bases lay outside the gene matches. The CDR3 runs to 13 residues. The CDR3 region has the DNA TGCGCCAGCAACGGACTAGCGGGAGATGAGCAGTTCTTC. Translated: CASNGLAGDEQFF. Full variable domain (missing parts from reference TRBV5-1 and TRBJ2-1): KAGVTQTPRYLIKTRGQQVTLSCSPISGHRSVSWYQQTPGQGLQFLFEYFSETQRNKGNFPGRFSGRQFSNSRSEMNVSTLELGDSALYLCASNGLAGDEQFFGPGTRLTVL.

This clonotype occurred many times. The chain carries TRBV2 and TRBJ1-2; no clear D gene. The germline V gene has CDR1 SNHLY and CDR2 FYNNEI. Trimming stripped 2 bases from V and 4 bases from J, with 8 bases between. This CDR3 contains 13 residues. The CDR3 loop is CASSETRFYGYTF. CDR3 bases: TGTGCCAGCAGTGAAACAAGATTCTATGGCTACACCTTC.

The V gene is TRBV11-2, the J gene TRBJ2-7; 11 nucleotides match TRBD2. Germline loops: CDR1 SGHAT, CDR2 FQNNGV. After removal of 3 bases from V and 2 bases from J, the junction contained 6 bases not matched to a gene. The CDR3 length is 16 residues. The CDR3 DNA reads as TGTGCCAGCAGCTTTGAGGGTAGCGGGAGGGCCTACGAGCAGTACTTC. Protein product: CASSFEGSGRAYEQYF.

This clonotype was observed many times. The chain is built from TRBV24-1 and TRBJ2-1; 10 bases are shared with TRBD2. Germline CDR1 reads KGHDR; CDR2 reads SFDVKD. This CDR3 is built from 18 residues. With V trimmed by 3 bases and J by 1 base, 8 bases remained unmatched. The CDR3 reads CATSDPVASGSSYNEQFF. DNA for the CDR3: TGTGCCACCAGTGATCCTGTAGCTAGCGGGAGTTCCTACAATGAGCAGTTCTTC.

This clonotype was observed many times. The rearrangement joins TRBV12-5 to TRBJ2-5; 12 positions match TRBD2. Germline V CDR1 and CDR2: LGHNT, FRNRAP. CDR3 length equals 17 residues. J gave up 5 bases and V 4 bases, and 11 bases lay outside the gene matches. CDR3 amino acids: CASGYASGRAELETQYF. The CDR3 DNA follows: TGTGCTAGTGGTTATGCTAGCGGGAGGGCCGAGTTGGAGACCCAGTACTTC.